These 17 T cell receptor beta chains came from one sample sequenced in a study of kidney transplant recipient with SARS-CoV-2 infection. TCRdb re-called the reads with MiXCR, one entry per CDR3 protein. The sample records about 250,000 distinct CDR3 sequences, 29% being singletons. Sequencing used a blood sample, obtained at baseline and on day 111 from a kidney transplant recipient. The receptors here all came from a male patient younger than 45 who had COVID-19 and was a kidney transplant recipient. Some T cells could come from the graft donor.

This clonotype was seen repeatedly, ten times or more. This sequence joins TRBV12-5 and TRBJ2-7, with D unresolved. Trimming took off 1 base at V and 4 bases at J, with 14 bases between the two ends. The CDR3 spans 15 residues. Germline-derived CDR1 and CDR2 are LGHNT and FRNRAP. The CDR3 region has the DNA TGTGCTAGTGGTTTGGACCGGGTATTTTATTACGAGCAGTACTTC. This gives the protein CASGLDRVFYYEQYF.

This clonotype was counted many times. This chain uses TRBV6-5 with TRBJ2-7, with 10 bases that match TRBD1. In germline, CDR1 is MNHEY, CDR2 SVGAGI. V dropped 2 bases and J dropped 2; count of bases not matched to a gene: 3. This CDR3 spans 15 amino acids. The CDR3 protein is CASSYRDRGPYEQYF. CDR3 in DNA: TGTGCCAGCAGTTACAGGGACAGGGGTCCCTACGAGCAGTACTTC.

This clonotype was seen at least ten times. The rearrangement links TRBV7-2 to TRBJ2-4; 7 nucleotides line up with TRBD2. Germline CDR1 SGHTA, CDR2 FQGNSA. V was pared by 3 bases and J by 1 base, with 12 bases of the junction left unmatched. The length of the CDR3 is 18 residues. The CDR3: CASSLVIWAGVAKNIQYF. The CDR3, as DNA: TGTGCCAGCAGCTTGGTCATTTGGGCGGGAGTCGCCAAAAACATTCAGTACTTC.

A single count supports this clonotype. Possible read error: a much larger clone is one base away. The chain is built from TRBV21-1 and TRBJ2-3. TRBV21-1 is a pseudogene segment. The CDR3 length is 17 residues. CDR3 residues: CANREPVATVMQDTQYF. CDR3 DNA: TGTGCCAACAGAGAACCGGTAGCTACAGTCATGCAAGATACGCAGTATTTT.

In its sample, this clonotype was seen a few times. This chain's CDR3 is CASSTNGRSRKTYGYTF. CDR3 DNA: TGCGCCAGCAGTACGAATGGAAGATCGCGAAAGACCTATGGCTACACCTTC. J is TRBJ1-2 and V is TRBV10-1; D remains ambiguous. The V and J ends lost 5 bases and 4 bases respectively, with 23 bases between them. CDR1 and CDR2 (germline): WNHNN, SYGVQD (reference sequence). This CDR3 is 17 amino acids long.

With regard to this clonotype: This may arise from a read error, as a much more abundant clone is one base away. The V call is TRBV20-1, the J call TRBJ1-1, with 8 bases aligning to TRBD1. Germline assignment: CDR1 DFQATT and CDR2 SNEGSKA (reference sequence). The CDR3 extends over 12 amino acids. V lost 4 bases to trimming and J lost 3 bases; unmatched junction nucleotides: 1. CDR3 amino acids: CSAKTGDTEAFF. CDR3 DNA sequence: TGCAGTGCTAAGACAGGGGACACTGAAGCTTTCTTT.

This clonotype has at least ten counts. J is TRBJ1-2 and V is TRBV12-2; TRBD1, the table's D call, lacks a check against the DNA. TRBV12-2 has pseudogene status. This CDR3 has 17 residues. The CDR3 sequence is CASRHCRTPRKTYGYTF. CDR3 bases: TGTGCAAGTCGCCACTGTCGGACTCCACGAAAGACCTATGGCTACACCTTC.

About this clonotype: A read error may be the cause here, since a much bigger clone is one base away. This chain joins TRBV21-1 and TRBJ2-3. TRBV21-1 corresponds to a pseudogene. The CDR3 totals 17 residues. The chain's CDR3 is CASRYGIATVMQDTRYF. For the CDR3, the DNA is TGTGCCAGCAGATATGGTATAGCTACAGTCATGCAAGATACGCGGTATTTT.

This clonotype showed up many times. The chain links TRBV4-1 to TRBJ2-2; D remains ambiguous. CDR1 is MGHRA, CDR2 YSYEKL, per germline. The CDR3 consists of 15 residues. Trimming removed 2 bases at V and 4 bases at J, with 11 bases between. CDR3 in DNA: TGCGCCAGCAGCCAACCCTGGGCTAGCACCGGGGAGCTGTTTTTT. It is translated as CASSQPWASTGELFF.

This clonotype came up many times. This chain connects TRBV14 to TRBJ2-7; D might be TRBD1 (6 bases). The V end was cut by 7 bases, the J end by 7 bases, with 8 bases between. Germline lookup yields CDR1 SGHDN and CDR2 FVKESK. The CDR3 runs to 10 residues. The DNA of the CDR3 is TGTGCCAGCACCCAGGGGGAGCAGTACTTC. The encoded protein is CASTQGEQYF. The whole variable domain, filled in from reference TRBV14 and TRBJ2-7, reads EAGVTQFPSHSVIEKGQTVTLRCDPISGHDNLYWYRRVMGKEIKFLLHFVKESKQDESGMPNNRFLAERTGGTYSTLKVQPAELEDSGVYFCASTQGEQYFGPGTRLTVT.

In this sample, this clonotype turned up a few times. The chain recombines TRBV20-1 with TRBJ2-1; 9 bases are shared with TRBD2. The ends lost 4 bases at V and 6 bases at J; junction bases unmatched: 7. From germline, CDR1 is DFQATT and CDR2 SNEGSKA (reference sequence). CDR3 length: 14 amino acids. The CDR3 DNA reads as TGCAGTGCTAAGGCGGGAGGGCGCGGCAATGAGCAGTTCTTC. Translating it yields CSAKAGGRGNEQFF.

This clonotype showed up just once. This could be a read error, since a much larger clone is one nucleotide away. The chain joins TRBV24-1 to TRBJ1-2; D uncertain. There are 12 residues in the CDR3. The germline CDR1 and CDR2 sequences are KGHDR and SFDVKD. CDR3 DNA sequence: TGTGTCACCAGTGATTTGGTCTATGGCTACACCTTC. It specifies CVTSDLVYGYTF.

This clonotype was seen ten or more times. The CDR3 DNA is TGTGCCAGCAGCTTGGTCCTCTTGGGAAACTATGGCTACACCTTC. Translated: CASSLVLLGNYGYTF. The rearrangement joins TRBV5-4 to TRBJ1-2, with D unresolved. Germline loops: CDR1 SGHNT, CDR2 YYREEE (reference sequence). V shed 0 bases and J shed 2 bases, with 11 bases lying between them. The CDR3 runs to 15 residues.

Ten or more counts support this clonotype. The V and J genes are TRBV5-1 and TRBJ2-5, with D possibly matching TRBD1 (6 bases). Germline CDR1 is SGHRS and CDR2 is YFSETQ. The CDR3 runs to 15 residues. V lost 0 bases to trimming and J lost 3 bases, with 12 bases between them. The CDR3 protein is CASSLAPRGEETQYF. CDR3 nucleotide sequence: TGCGCCAGCAGCTTGGCCCCCAGGGGCGAAGAGACCCAGTACTTC.

As for this clonotype: A much larger clone sits a single nucleotide away, making a read error possible. The V gene is TRBV24-1, the J gene TRBJ2-7; maybe TRBD2 (5 bases). The CDR3 has 14 residues. The germline V gene encodes CDR1 KGHDR and CDR2 SFDVKD. V was trimmed by 0 bases and J by 5 bases, leaving 10 bases between them. The CDR3 nucleotides read TGTGCCACCAGTGATTTGCGAGGGTCCGACGAGCAGTACTTC. This gives the protein CATSDLRGSDEQYF.

This clonotype was seen repeatedly, ten times or more. The chain links TRBV3-2 to TRBJ2-1; the table's D call of TRBD1 was not tested on the DNA. TRBV3-2 is annotated as a pseudogene. The CDR3 spans 12 residues. As DNA, the CDR3 is TGTGCCAGCAGCCACCTGTCTAATGAGCAGTTCTTC. Its protein product is CASSHLSNEQFF.

The rearrangement joins TRBV3-1 to TRBJ2-2; D gene uncertain. The CDR3 is made up of 18 amino acids. V shed 5 bases and J shed 5 bases, with 24 bases lying between them. CDR1 LGHDT and CDR2 YNNKEL come from the germline V gene (reference sequence). The CDR3 reads CASSGFIPISGLTGELFF. For the CDR3, the DNA is TGTGCCAGCAGCGGATTTATTCCCATTTCAGGCTTGACCGGGGAGCTGTTTTTT.